The entry below describes one T cell receptor beta chain. What it binds is not known. The protocol was immunoSEQ multiplex PCR, while the TCRdb copy is restricted to in-frame clones and leaves out a portion. Here the sample spans tens of thousands of clones, 65% to 80% being singletons. The sample comes from a study of vaccination effects on CD4 cells after COVID-19. Before sequencing, viral peptide pools were used by the ViraFEST assay to expand antigen-specific CD4+ T cells. Researchers isolated CD4+ T cells once approximately eleven days of culture had elapsed. Either the mRNA-1273 or the BNT162b2 vaccine was given to participants as two doses. Vaccinees lacked prior SARS-CoV-2 infection and tested negative for nucleocapsid antibodies. A few million PBMC were seeded per well and grown in the presence of about 10 IU/ml IL-2 and 8.5 to 10 ug/ml peptides. This TCR derives from a human donor who received a COVID-19 vaccine. This specimen was CD4+ T cells from PBMCs cultured with HCoV-NL63 spike peptides, taken after COVID-19 vaccination.

The CDR3 DNA sequence: TGTGCCAGCAGTTACACCGCAGGGGGCAATCAGCCCCAGCATTTT. The encoded protein is CASSYTAGGNQPQHF. The chain employs TRBV6-6 and TRBJ1-5; the D gene is possibly TRBD1 (6 bases). The CDR3 contains 15 residues. Germline values: CDR1 MNHNY, CDR2 SVGAGI (reference sequence). With 2 bases removed from V and 2 bases from J, the gap between germline ends came to 10 bases.